This entry is about one TCR beta chain. This sample was taken from a study of long-term antiretroviral therapy in people with HIV. With V trimmed by 2 bases and J by 2 bases, 4 bases remained unmatched. Germline V lookup: CDR1 MNHEY, CDR2 SVGAGI. This CDR3 has 15 residues. An immunoSEQ assay, version v3.0, was performed at survey level. The protocol was immunoSEQ multiplex PCR, while the TCRdb copy is restricted to in-frame clones and leaves out a portion. The table has 20,000 to 25,000 clones, approximately 79% seen once. This clonotype originated in a woman aged 40 to 49 with HIV. This chain uses TRBV6-5 with TRBJ2-3; TRBD2 matches 7 bases. Sample: unsorted PBMCs, taken about 21 months before starting antiretroviral therapy. The CDR3 spells CASSYGAGDTDTQYF. DNA for the CDR3: TGTGCCAGCAGTTACGGGGCGGGGGACACAGATACGCAGTATTTT.